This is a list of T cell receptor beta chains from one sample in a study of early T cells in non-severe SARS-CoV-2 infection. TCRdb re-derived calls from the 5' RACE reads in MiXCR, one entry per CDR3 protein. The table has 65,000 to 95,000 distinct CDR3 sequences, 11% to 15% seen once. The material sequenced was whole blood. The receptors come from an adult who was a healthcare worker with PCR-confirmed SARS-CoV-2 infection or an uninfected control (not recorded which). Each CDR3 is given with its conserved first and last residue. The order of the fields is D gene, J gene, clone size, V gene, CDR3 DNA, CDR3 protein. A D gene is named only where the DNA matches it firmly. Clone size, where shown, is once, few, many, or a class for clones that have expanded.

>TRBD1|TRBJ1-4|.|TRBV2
TGTGCCAGCAGGGTGACAGGGCTGGTTGAAAAACTGTTTTTT
CASRVTGLVEKLFF
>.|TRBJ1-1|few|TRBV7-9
TGTGCCAGCAGCCATTCAGAGAACACTGAAGCTTTCTTT
CASSHSENTEAFF
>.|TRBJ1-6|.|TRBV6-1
TGTGCCAGCAGTGAAAGGGATTCACCCCTCCACTTT
CASSERDSPLHF
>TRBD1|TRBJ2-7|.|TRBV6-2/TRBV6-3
TGTGCCAGCCGTCGACCGGGACAGGGGAAAAACGAGCAGTACTTC
CASRRPGQGKNEQYF
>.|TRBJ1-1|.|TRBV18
TGTGCCAGCTCAGAGAGCCTGAACACTGAAGCTTTCTTT
CASSESLNTEAFF
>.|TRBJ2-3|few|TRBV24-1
TGTGCCACCAGTGACCAGGTGACTGATACGCAGTATTTT
CATSDQVTDTQYF
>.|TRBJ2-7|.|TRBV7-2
TGTGCCAGCAGCTTATCCGCAAACTCCTACGAGCAGTACTTC
CASSLSANSYEQYF
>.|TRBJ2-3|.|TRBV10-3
TGTGCCATCAGTGAGTTTTCCACAGATACGCAGTATTTT
CAISEFSTDTQYF
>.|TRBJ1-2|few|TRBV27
TGTGCCAGCGGGGCCGTCAGCTATGGCTACACCTTC
CASGAVSYGYTF
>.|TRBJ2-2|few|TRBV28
TGTGCCAGCAGGGGCCCCTCCCGGGAGCTGTTTTTT
CASRGPSRELFF
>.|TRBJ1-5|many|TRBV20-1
TGCAGTGCTAGAGGGGGATTCAGTAATAGCAATCAGCCCCAGCATTTT
CSARGGFSNSNQPQHF
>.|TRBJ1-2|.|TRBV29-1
TGCAGCGCTGCCTCCGACTATGGCTACACCTTC
CSAASDYGYTF
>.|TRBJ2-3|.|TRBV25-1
TGTGCCAGCAGTGAAAACAGGGCGCTGAGCACAGATACGCAGTATTTT
CASSENRALSTDTQYF
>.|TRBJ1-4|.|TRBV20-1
TGCAGTGCTAGAGATTCTGGCGGTGAAAAACTGTTTTTT
CSARDSGGEKLFF
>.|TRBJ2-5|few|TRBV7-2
TGTGCCAGCAGCCCACAGTCGGGGGCCTTCGGAGAGACCCAGTACTTC
CASSPQSGAFGETQYF
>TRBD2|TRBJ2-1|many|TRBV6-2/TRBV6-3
TGTGCCAGCAGCGCCACTAGCGGGGGCTACAATGAGCAGTTCTTC
CASSATSGGYNEQFF
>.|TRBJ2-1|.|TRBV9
TGTGCCAGCAGGGGTGCTTCGTATGAGCAGTTCTTC
CASRGASYEQFF
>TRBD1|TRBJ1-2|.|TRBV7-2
TGTGCCAGCAGCCCCCGGACAGGCGACTATGGCTACACCTTC
CASSPRTGDYGYTF
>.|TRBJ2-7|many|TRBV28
TGTGCCAGCAGGCGGGACAGCGATAGCTCCTACGAGCAGTACTTC
CASRRDSDSSYEQYF
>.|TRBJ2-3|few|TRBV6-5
TGTGCCAGCAGTTACGGCAGGGGTGAAGATACGCAGTATTTT
CASSYGRGEDTQYF
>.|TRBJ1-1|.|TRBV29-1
TGCAGCGTTGATTGGCAGGAGATAGGCAACACTGAAGCTTTCTTT
CSVDWQEIGNTEAFF
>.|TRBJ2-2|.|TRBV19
TGTGCCAGTAGTATGGTAGCGTTGAACACCGGGGAGCTGTTTTTT
CASSMVALNTGELFF
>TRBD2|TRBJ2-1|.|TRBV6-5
TGTGCCAGCAGCTCCCTTGGGGCTGTGAGCGGGGGTATCGATGAGCAGTTCTTC
CASSSLGAVSGGIDEQFF
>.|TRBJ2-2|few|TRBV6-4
TGTGCCAGCAGACCGGACACGAACACCGGGGAGCTGTTTTTT
CASRPDTNTGELFF
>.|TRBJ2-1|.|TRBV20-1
TGCAGTACCCCAGCTAATTCCTACAATGAGCAGTTCTTC
CSTPANSYNEQFF
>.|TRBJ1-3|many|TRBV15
TGTGCCACCGCTACACTGAGATCTGGAAACACCATATATTTT
CATATLRSGNTIYF
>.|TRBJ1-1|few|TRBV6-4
TGTGCCAGCAGCCCCGCACTGACAGGTAGCACTGAAGCTTTCTTT
CASSPALTGSTEAFF
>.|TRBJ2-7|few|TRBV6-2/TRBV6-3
TGTGCCAGCAGCCACGCGGGGACAGTAACCTACGAGCAGTACTTC
CASSHAGTVTYEQYF
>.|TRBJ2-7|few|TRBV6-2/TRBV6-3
TGTGCCAGCAGTGCGCCGACGGATACCTTTGAGCAGTACTTC
CASSAPTDTFEQYF